In its sample, the clone carrying this T cell receptor beta chain was seen many times. This specimen belongs to a study of T cells in Graves' hyperthyroidism and ophthalmopathy. Template material for amplifying TCR beta CDR3 regions consisted of RNA transcripts. An initial round of RT-PCR targeting the TCR CDR3 relied on the HTBI primer set. In TCRdb, the multiplex PCR reads were re-called with MiXCR into one record per CDR3 protein. The sample shows around 520,000 distinct CDR3 sequences, 14% of them seen only once. The sequencing sample was made of blood. The sequence was obtained from a woman aged 35 to 49 with Graves' hyperthyroidism.

CDR3 residues: CASSLDQGSSPLHF. CDR3 bases: TGCGCCAGCAGCTTGGATCAGGGGAGTTCACCCCTCCACTTT. The chain combines TRBV5-1 with TRBJ1-6; TRBD1 might be the D (6 bases). The CDR3 totals 14 residues. V was pared by 0 bases and J by 9 bases, with 10 bases between. Germline values: CDR1 SGHRS, CDR2 YFSETQ.